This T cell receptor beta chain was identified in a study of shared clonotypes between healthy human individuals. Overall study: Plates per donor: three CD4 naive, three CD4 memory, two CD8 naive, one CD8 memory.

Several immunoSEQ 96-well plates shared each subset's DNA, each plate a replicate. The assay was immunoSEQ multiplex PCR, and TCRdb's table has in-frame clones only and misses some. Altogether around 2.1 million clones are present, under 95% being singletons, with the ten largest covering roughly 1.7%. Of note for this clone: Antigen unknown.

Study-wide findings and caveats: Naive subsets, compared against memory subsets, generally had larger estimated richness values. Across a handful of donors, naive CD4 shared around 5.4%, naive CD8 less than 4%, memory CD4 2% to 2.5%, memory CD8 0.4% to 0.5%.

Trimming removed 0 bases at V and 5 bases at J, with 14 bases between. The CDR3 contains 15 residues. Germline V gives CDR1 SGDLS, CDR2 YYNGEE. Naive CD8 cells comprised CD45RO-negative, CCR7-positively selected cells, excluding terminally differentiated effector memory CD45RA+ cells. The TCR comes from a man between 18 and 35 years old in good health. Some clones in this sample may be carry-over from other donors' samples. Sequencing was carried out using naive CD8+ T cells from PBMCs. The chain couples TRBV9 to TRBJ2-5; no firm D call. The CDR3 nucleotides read TGTGCCAGCAGCGTAGAGCCAGTTAGGTGGGAGACCCAGTACTTC. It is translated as CASSVEPVRWETQYF.